Described below is a single T cell receptor beta chain sequence and its context. This sample is part of a study of cytomegalovirus exposure and HLA in healthy donors. With 60 Vbeta and 13 Jbeta primers, the PCR was carried out. Using immunoSEQ multiplex PCR, the repertoire was profiled, and TCRdb retains in-frame clones only, with some absent. The repertoire holds roughly 100,000 clones, with roughly 83% as singletons. The sequence derives from a male donor in good health and CMV-seropositive. Specimen: PBMCs.

DNA of the CDR3: TGTGCCAGTAGTAAAAGTAGGACAGGGTTAGCAGATACGCAGTATTTT. This encodes CASSKSRTGLADTQYF. The V and J genes are TRBV19 and TRBJ2-3; 8 nucleotides align to TRBD1. The CDR3 spans 16 residues. Germline V gene sequence: CDR1 LNHDA, CDR2 SQIVND (reference sequence). V lost 4 bases and J lost 4; bases outside the gene matches: 10. Filled out from reference TRBV19 and TRBJ2-3, the complete variable domain reads DGGITQSPKYLFRKEGQNVTLSCEQNLNHDAMYWYRQDPGQGLRLIYYSQIVNDFQKGDIAEGYSVSREKKESFPLTVTSAQKNPTAFYLCASSKSRTGLADTQYFGPGTRLTVL.